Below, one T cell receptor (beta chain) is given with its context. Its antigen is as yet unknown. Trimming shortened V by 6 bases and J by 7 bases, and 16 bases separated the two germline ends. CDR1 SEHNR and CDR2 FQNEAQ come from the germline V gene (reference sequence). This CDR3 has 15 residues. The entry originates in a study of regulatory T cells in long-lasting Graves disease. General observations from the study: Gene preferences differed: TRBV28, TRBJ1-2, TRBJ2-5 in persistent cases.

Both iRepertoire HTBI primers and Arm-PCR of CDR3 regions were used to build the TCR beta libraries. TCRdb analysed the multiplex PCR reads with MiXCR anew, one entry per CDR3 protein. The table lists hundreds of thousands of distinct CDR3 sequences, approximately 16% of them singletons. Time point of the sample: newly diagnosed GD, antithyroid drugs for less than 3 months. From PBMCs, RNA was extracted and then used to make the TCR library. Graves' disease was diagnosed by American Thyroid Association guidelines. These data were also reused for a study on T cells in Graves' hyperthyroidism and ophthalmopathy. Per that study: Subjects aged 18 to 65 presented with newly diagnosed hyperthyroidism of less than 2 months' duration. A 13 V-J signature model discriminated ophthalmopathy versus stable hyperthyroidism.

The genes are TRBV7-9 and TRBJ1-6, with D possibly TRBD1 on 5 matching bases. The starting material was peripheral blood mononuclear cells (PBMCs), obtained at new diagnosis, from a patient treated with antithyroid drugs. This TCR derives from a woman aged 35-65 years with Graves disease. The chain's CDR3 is CASRSGTAENSPLHF. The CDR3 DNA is TGTGCCAGCAGGTCCGGGACTGCTGAGAATTCACCCCTCCACTTT.